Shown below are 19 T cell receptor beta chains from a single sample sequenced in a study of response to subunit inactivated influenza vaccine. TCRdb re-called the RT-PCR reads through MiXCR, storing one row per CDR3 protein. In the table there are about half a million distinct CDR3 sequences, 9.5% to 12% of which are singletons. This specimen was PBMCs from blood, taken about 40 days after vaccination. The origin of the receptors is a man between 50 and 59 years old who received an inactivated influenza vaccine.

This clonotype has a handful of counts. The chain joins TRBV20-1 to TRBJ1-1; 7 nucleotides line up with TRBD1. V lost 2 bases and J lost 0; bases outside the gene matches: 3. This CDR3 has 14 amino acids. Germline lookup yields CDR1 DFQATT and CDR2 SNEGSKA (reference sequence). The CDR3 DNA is TGCAGTGCTAGACCACAGGGGATGAACACTGAAGCTTTCTTT. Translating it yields CSARPQGMNTEAFF.

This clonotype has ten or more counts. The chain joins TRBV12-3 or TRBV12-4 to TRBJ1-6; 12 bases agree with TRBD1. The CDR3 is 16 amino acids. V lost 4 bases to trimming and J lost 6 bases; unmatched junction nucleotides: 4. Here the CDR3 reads CASSSGTGGRNSPLHF. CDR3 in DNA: TGTGCCAGCAGTTCCGGGACAGGGGGCCGTAATTCACCCCTCCACTTT.

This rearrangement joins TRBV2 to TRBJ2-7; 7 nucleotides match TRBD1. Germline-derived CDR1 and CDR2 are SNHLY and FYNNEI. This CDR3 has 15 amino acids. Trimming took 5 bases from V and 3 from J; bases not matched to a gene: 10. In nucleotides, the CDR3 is TGTGCCAGCAGTTCCACAGGGGAACCCTACTACGAGCAGTACTTC. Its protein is CASSSTGEPYYEQYF. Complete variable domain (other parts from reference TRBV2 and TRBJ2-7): EPEVTQTPSHQVTQMGQEVILRCVPISNHLYFYWYRQILGQKVEFLVSFYNNEISEKSEIFDDQFSVERPDGSNFTLKIRSTKLEDSAMYFCASSSTGEPYYEQYFGPGTRLTVT.

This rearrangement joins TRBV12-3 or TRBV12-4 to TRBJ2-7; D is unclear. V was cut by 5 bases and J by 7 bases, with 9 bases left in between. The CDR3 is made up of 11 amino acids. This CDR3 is CASSRSEEQYF. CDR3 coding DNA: TGTGCCAGCAGTCGATCGGAGGAGCAGTACTTC.

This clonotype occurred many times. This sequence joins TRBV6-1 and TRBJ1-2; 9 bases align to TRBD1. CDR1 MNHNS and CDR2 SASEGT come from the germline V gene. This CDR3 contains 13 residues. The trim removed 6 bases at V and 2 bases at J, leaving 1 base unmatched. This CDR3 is CASSGQGNYGYTF. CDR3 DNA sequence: TGTGCCAGCAGCGGACAGGGGAACTATGGCTACACCTTC.

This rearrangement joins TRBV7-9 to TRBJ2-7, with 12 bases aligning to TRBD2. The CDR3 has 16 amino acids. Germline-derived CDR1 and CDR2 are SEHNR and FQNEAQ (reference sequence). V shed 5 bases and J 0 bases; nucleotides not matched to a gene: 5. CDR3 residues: CASSKGLAGYSYEQYF. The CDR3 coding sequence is TGTGCCAGCAGCAAAGGACTAGCGGGATACTCCTACGAGCAGTACTTC. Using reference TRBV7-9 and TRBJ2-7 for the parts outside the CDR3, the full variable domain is DTGVSQNPRHKITKRGQNVTFRCDPISEHNRLYWYRQTLGQGPEFLTYFQNEAQLEKSRLLSDRFSAERPKGSFSTLEIQRTEQGDSAMYLCASSKGLAGYSYEQYFGPGTRLTVT.

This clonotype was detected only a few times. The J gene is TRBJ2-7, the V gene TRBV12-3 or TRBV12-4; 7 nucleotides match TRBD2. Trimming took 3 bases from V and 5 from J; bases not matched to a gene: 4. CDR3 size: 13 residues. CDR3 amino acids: CASSLGGKDEQYF. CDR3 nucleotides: TGTGCCAGCAGTTTGGGGGGGAAGGACGAGCAGTACTTC.

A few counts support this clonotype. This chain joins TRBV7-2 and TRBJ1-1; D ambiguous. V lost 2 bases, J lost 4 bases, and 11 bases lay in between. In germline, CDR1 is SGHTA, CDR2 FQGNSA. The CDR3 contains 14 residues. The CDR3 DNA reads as TGTGCCAGCAGCTTACTCCGACTAGGCACTGAAGCTTTCTTT. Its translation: CASSLLRLGTEAFF. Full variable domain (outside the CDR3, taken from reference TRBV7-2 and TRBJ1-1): GAGVSQSPSNKVTEKGKDVELRCDPISGHTALYWYRQSLGQGLEFLIYFQGNSAPDKSGLPSDRFSAERTGGSVSTLTIQRTQQEDSAVYLCASSLLRLGTEAFFGQGTRLTVV.

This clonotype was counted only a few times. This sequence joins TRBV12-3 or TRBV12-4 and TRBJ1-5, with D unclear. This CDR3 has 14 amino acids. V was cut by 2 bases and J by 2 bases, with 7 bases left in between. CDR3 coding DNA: TGTGCCAGCAGTTTAACTAGGGGCAATCAGCCCCAGCATTTT. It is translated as CASSLTRGNQPQHF.

This chain's CDR3 is CATSDFPTSGGYNEQFF. CDR3 nucleotide sequence: TGTGCCACCAGTGATTTCCCCACTAGCGGAGGGTACAATGAGCAGTTCTTC. This sequence joins TRBV24-1 and TRBJ2-1; 8 bases are a match to TRBD2. Unmatched junction bases numbered 8, after V lost 1 base and J lost 4 bases. The CDR3 is 17 amino acids. Germline CDR1 KGHDR, CDR2 SFDVKD.

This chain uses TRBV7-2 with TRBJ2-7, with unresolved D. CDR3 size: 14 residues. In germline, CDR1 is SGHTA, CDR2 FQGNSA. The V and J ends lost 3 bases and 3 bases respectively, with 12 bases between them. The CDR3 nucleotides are TGTGCCAGCAGCTTCTCAGGACCTATCTACGAGCAGTACTTC. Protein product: CASSFSGPIYEQYF.

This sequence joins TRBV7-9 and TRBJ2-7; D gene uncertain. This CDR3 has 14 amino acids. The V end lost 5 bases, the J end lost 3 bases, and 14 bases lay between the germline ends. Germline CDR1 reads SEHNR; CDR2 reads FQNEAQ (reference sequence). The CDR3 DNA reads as TGTGCCAGCAGCGCAGTGAGACCCCTCTACGAGCAGTACTTC. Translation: CASSAVRPLYEQYF.

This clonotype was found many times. The chain's CDR3 is CASSQDRWLAGTTDTQYF. DNA for the CDR3: TGCGCCAGCAGCCAAGATAGGTGGCTAGCGGGGACCACAGATACGCAGTATTTT. The V and J genes are TRBV4-3 and TRBJ2-3; 9 bases align to TRBD2. Germline CDR1 LGHNA, CDR2 YSLEER. This CDR3 is 18 amino acids long. With 0 bases clipped from V and 2 bases from J, the junction kept 9 bases outside the gene matches.

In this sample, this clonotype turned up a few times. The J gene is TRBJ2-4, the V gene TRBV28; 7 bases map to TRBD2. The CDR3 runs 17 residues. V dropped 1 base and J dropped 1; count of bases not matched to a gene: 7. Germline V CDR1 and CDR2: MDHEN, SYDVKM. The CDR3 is CASSLLGGDNAKNIQYF. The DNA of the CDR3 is TGTGCCAGCAGTTTATTGGGGGGGGATAACGCCAAAAACATTCAGTACTTC.

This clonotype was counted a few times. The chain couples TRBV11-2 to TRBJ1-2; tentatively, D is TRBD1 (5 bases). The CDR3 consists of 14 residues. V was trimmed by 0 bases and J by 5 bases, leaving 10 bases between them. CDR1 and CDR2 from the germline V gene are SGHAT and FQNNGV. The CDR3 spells CASSLEPGVYGYTF. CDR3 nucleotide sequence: TGTGCCAGCAGCTTAGAACCGGGGGTGTATGGCTACACCTTC.

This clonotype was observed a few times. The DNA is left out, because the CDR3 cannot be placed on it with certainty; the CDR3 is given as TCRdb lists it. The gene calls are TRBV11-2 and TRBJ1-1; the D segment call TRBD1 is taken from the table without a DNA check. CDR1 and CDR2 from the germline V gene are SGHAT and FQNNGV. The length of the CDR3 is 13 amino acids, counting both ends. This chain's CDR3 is CASSLFLSEGAFF.

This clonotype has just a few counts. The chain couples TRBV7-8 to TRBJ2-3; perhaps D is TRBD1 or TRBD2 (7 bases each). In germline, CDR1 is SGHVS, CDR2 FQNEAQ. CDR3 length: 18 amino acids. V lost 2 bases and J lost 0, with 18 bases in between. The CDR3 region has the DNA TGTGCCAGCAGCTTAAGACAGGGAGGGGGGTCTAGCACAGATACGCAGTATTTT. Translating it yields CASSLRQGGGSSTDTQYF.

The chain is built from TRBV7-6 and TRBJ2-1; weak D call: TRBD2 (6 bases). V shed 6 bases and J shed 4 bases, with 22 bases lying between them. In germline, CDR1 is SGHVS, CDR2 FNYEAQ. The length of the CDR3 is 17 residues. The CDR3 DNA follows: TGTGCCAGCAGTCCCGTTCACTCGGGGGTATGGTACAATGAGCAGTTCTTC. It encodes CASSPVHSGVWYNEQFF.

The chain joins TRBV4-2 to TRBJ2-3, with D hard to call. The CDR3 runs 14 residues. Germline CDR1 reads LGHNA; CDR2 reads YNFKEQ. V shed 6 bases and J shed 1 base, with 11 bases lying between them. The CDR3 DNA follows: TGTGCCAGCAGGAGAGACTTTCGCACAGATACGCAGTATTTT. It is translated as CASRRDFRTDTQYF.